This TCR gamma chain is drawn from a study of gamma-delta chains in newborns, infants, children. Study as a whole: Polyclonal expansion of innate γδ T cells after birth follows microbial exposure.

TCRdb re-called the reads through CATT. The sample records 3,500 to 4,000 gamma-chain clones, about 61% being singletons. There are a few counts of this clone. The V segment lost 0 bases and the J segment 10 bases; nucleotides outside the gene matches: 6. CDR1 GITISATS and CDR2 ISYDGTV come from the germline V gene (reference sequence). The CDR3 extends over 16 amino acids. The source is a child who was a newborn, infant or young child, either healthy, febrile or measles-vaccinated (not recorded which). Sequencing used blood. This sequence joins TRGV9 and TRGJP. CDR3 nucleotide sequence: TGTGCCTTGTGGGAGGTGAGAGCTTTGGGCAAAAAAATCAAGGTATTT. This codes for CALWEVRALGKKIKVF.